This entry lists 29 T cell receptor beta chains sequenced from one sample in a study of blood T cell repertoires in COVID-19. TCRdb's table, derived via immunoSEQ multiplex PCR, lists solely in-frame clones and lacks some. Here the sample spans fewer than 350,000 clones, around 90% being singletons. Sequencing input: peripheral blood. Receptors originate from a woman aged 25-40 years with COVID-19, enrolled during active disease.

This chain uses TRBV11-2 with TRBJ2-7, with 10 bases identical to TRBD2. Germline V CDR1 and CDR2: SGHAT, FQNNGV. CDR3 size: 16 residues. With V trimmed by 5 bases and J by 4 bases, 11 bases remained unmatched. This CDR3 reads CASSDVGGTSDYEQYF. CDR3 DNA sequence: TGTGCCAGCAGCGATGTGGGTGGGACTAGCGATTACGAGCAGTACTTC.

This chain uses TRBV2 with TRBJ1-6, with 8 bases matching TRBD1. Germline V gives CDR1 SNHLY, CDR2 FYNNEI. The length of the CDR3 is 15 residues. The V gene end was trimmed by 6 bases and the J gene end by 7 bases; junction bases not matched to a gene: 8. The CDR3 DNA is TGTGCCAGCAGCCGAGGACAGGGTGAAAATTCACCCCTCCACTTT. Translating gives CASSRGQGENSPLHF.

V and J are TRBV6-5 and TRBJ2-1, with no clear D. The length of the CDR3 is 13 residues. The germline gives CDR1 MNHEY, CDR2 SVGAGI. Trimming took 5 bases from V and 4 from J, leaving 9 bases between them. Written as DNA, the CDR3 is TGTGCCAGCAGTCCCTCCAGGTACAATGAGCAGTTCTTC. Translating gives CASSPSRYNEQFF.

The chain joins TRBV6-6 to TRBJ1-6; D remains ambiguous. The CDR3 is 16 residues long. V was trimmed by 5 bases and J by 7 bases, leaving 18 bases between them. Germline loops: CDR1 MNHNY, CDR2 SVGAGI (reference sequence). Here the CDR3 reads CASSRTTFAPNSPLHF. For the CDR3, the DNA is TGTGCCAGCAGTCGAACTACTTTTGCTCCAAATTCACCCCTCCACTTT.

The V gene is TRBV3-1 (or the pseudogene TRBV3-2), the J gene TRBJ1-3, with D possibly matching TRBD1 (6 bases). This CDR3 has 15 residues. V was shortened by 0 bases and J by 3 bases, with 9 bases between the two germline ends. Germline CDR1 and CDR2: LGHDT and YNNKEL (reference sequence). The CDR3 is CASSQEGGDGNTIYF. The CDR3, as DNA: TGTGCCAGCAGCCAAGAAGGGGGGGATGGAAACACCATATATTTT.

This chain joins TRBV27 and TRBJ2-7, with TRBD1 identical over 8 bases. This CDR3 is 16 amino acids long. V was clipped by 1 base and J by 3 bases; unmatched bases: 8. Germline CDR1 reads MNHEY; CDR2 reads SMNVEV (reference sequence). CDR3 in DNA: TGTGCCAGCAGTTTATTCGGACAGGGACCCAACTACGAGCAGTACTTC. Its protein is CASSLFGQGPNYEQYF.

The rearrangement joins TRBV30 to TRBJ2-5; 9 nucleotides line up with TRBD1. J gave up 7 bases and V 5 bases, and 5 bases lay outside the gene matches. Germline V CDR1 and CDR2: GTSNPN, SVGIG (reference sequence). This CDR3 has 12 amino acids. CDR3 residues: CAWGQGKVTQYF. The CDR3 DNA reads as TGTGCCTGGGGACAGGGGAAGGTGACCCAGTACTTC.

The genes are TRBV29-1 and TRBJ1-1; 9 bases are shared with TRBD1. Germline V gene lookup returns CDR1 SQVTM and CDR2 ANQGSEA. The CDR3 contains 14 residues. J was trimmed by 2 bases and V by 4 bases; bases with no gene match: 5. The CDR3, as DNA: TGCAGCGTTGGGACAGGGGTGTTCAACACTGAAGCTTTCTTT. Amino acid sequence: CSVGTGVFNTEAFF.

The CDR3 sequence: CSAATWDEQFF. CDR3 nucleotides: TGCAGTGCTGCGACTTGGGATGAGCAGTTCTTC. V and J are TRBV20-1 and TRBJ2-1; D uncertain. The CDR3 spans 11 residues. Germline values: CDR1 DFQATT, CDR2 SNEGSKA (reference sequence). V shed 5 bases and J shed 8 bases, with 10 bases lying between them.

The genes are TRBV28 and TRBJ1-2; no reliable D call. The V end lost 7 bases, the J end lost 0 bases, and 15 bases lay between the germline ends. CDR1 is MDHEN, CDR2 SYDVKM, per germline. The CDR3 has 15 residues. The CDR3 sequence: CASTARSEANYGYTF. CDR3 in DNA: TGTGCCAGCACCGCCCGTAGTGAAGCTAACTATGGCTACACCTTC.

This chain uses TRBV6-5 with TRBJ1-1; maybe TRBD1 (6 bases). The length of the CDR3 is 13 residues. Germline V gene lookup returns CDR1 MNHEY and CDR2 SVGAGI. Trimming stripped 10 bases from V and 8 bases from J, with 20 bases between. CDR3: CATIMKADSEAFF. CDR3 coding DNA: TGTGCCACCATCATGAAAGCGGACAGCGAAGCTTTCTTT.

This clone was detected only a few times. The chain uses TRBV7-9 and TRBJ1-1, with 7 bases lining up with TRBD1. Germline V gene lookup returns CDR1 SEHNR and CDR2 FQNEAQ (reference sequence). V lost 3 bases to trimming and J lost 5 bases; unmatched junction nucleotides: 3. The CDR3 is made up of 13 amino acids. CDR3 amino acids: CASSFQGVTEAFF. DNA of the CDR3: TGTGCCAGCAGCTTTCAGGGGGTAACTGAAGCTTTCTTT. The variable domain in full, completed from reference TRBV7-9 and TRBJ1-1, reads DTGVSQNPRHKITKRGQNVTFRCDPISEHNRLYWYRQTLGQGPEFLTYFQNEAQLEKSRLLSDRFSAERPKGSFSTLEIQRTEQGDSAMYLCASSFQGVTEAFFGQGTRLTVV.

The chain uses TRBV18 and TRBJ2-1; 9 bases match TRBD2. CDR1 and CDR2 (germline): KGHSH, LQKENI. Germline trimming cut 1 base from V and 6 bases from J; bases unmatched to any gene: 4. CDR3 size: 15 residues. CDR3 protein: CASSPLAGAPNEQFF. DNA of the CDR3: TGTGCCAGCTCACCACTAGCGGGAGCGCCCAATGAGCAGTTCTTC.

The chain has TRBV6-5 and TRBJ1-1; maybe TRBD1 (6 bases). Germline V gene sequence: CDR1 MNHEY, CDR2 SVGAGI. This CDR3 has 13 residues. Trimming left V 6 bases short and J 5 bases short, with 13 bases between. CDR3 protein: CASSLNTGTEAFF. The CDR3 nucleotides are TGTGCCAGCAGCCTGAATACAGGGACTGAAGCTTTCTTT.

The chain recombines TRBV2 with TRBJ2-1, with TRBD1 matching over 8 bases. The germline CDR1 and CDR2 sequences are SNHLY and FYNNEI. Losses at the gene ends were 7 bases for V and 4 bases for J; bases not matched to a gene: 3. This CDR3 region has 13 residues. CDR3 amino acids: CASTRQGYNEQFF. The CDR3 nucleotides read TGTGCCAGCACGAGACAGGGGTACAATGAGCAGTTCTTC.

V and J are TRBV9 and TRBJ2-1, with 10 bases lining up with TRBD2. The CDR3 has 15 amino acids. CDR1 and CDR2 from the germline V gene are SGDLS and YYNGEE. The junction had 3 bases not matched to a gene; V was cut back by 0 bases and J by 6 bases. CDR3 sequence reads: CASSVALAGSNEQFF. In DNA form, the CDR3 reads TGTGCCAGCAGCGTAGCACTAGCGGGAAGCAATGAGCAGTTCTTC.

The rearrangement uses TRBV6-6 and TRBJ1-1, with a weak D call TRBD1 (5 bases). V was pared by 2 bases and J by 2 bases, with 9 bases between. CDR1 and CDR2 from the germline V gene are MNHNY and SVGAGI (reference sequence). The CDR3 spans 14 residues. CDR3 DNA sequence: TGTGCCAGCAGTTACGGAGGGGCTAACACTGAAGCTTTCTTT. Its protein is CASSYGGANTEAFF.

This chain joins TRBV9 and TRBJ2-7; tentative D call: TRBD1 (6 bases). Germline CDR1 reads SGDLS; CDR2 reads YYNGEE. This CDR3 contains 14 residues. The ends were cut back, 0 bases at V and 2 bases at J, with 9 bases in the middle. CDR3 nucleotides: TGTGCCAGCAGCGTAGGGACAGCTACCTACGAGCAGTACTTC. This codes for CASSVGTATYEQYF.

The V and J genes are TRBV15 and TRBJ2-7; 12 nucleotides align to TRBD2. Germline V gene lookup returns CDR1 LNHNV and CDR2 YYDKDF (reference sequence). This CDR3 comprises 17 residues. V dropped 3 bases and J dropped 3; count of bases not matched to a gene: 9. CDR3 sequence reads: CATSSAAGLAGFYEQYF. Here the CDR3 DNA reads TGTGCCACCAGCAGTGCCGCCGGACTAGCGGGGTTCTACGAGCAGTACTTC.

This chain connects TRBV3-1 (or the pseudogene TRBV3-2) to TRBJ2-5; the D is unclear. V was shortened by 2 bases and J by 3 bases, with 4 bases between the two germline ends. The CDR3 is 12 residues long. Germline CDR1 LGHDT, CDR2 YNNKEL (reference sequence). As DNA, the CDR3 is TGTGCCAGCAGCCAACGGGAAGAGACCCAGTACTTC. It translates to CASSQREETQYF.

V and J are TRBV28 and TRBJ2-5; D gene unclear. V gave up 6 bases and J gave up 2 bases, with 13 bases separating them. This CDR3 is built from 14 residues. Per germline, CDR1 MDHEN and CDR2 SYDVKM. CDR3 residues: CASSPLGSQETQYF. The DNA for the CDR3 is TGTGCCAGCAGCCCCCTGGGCAGTCAAGAGACCCAGTACTTC.

The chain recombines TRBV24-1 with TRBJ2-1; TRBD2 matches 16 bases. V lost 4 bases and J lost 9; bases outside the gene matches: 5. The CDR3 runs to 16 residues. The V gene's germline CDR1 is KGHDR and CDR2 SFDVKD. The CDR3 bases are TGTGCCACCAGTGAGCCGGGACTAGCGGGAGGGAGTGAGCAGTTCTTC. Translating gives CATSEPGLAGGSEQFF.

This rearrangement joins TRBV30 to TRBJ2-1; D may be TRBD2 (6 bases). CDR3 size: 14 residues. With 2 bases removed from V and 2 bases from J, the gap between germline ends came to 10 bases. The germline V gene encodes CDR1 GTSNPN and CDR2 SVGIG (reference sequence). CDR3 loop: CAWSIAGPYNEQFF. Here the CDR3 DNA reads TGTGCCTGGAGTATTGCGGGGCCCTACAATGAGCAGTTCTTC. The full variable domain, completed using reference TRBV30 and TRBJ2-1, is SQTIHQWPATLVQPVGSPLSLECTVEGTSNPNLYWYRQAAGRGLQLLFYSVGIGQISSEVPQNLSASRPQDRQFILSSKKLLLSDSGFYLCAWSIAGPYNEQFFGPGTRLTVL.

The chain has TRBV6-5 and TRBJ2-7; maybe TRBD1 (5 bases). This CDR3 is built from 14 residues. The V end was cut by 5 bases, the J end by 1 base, with 12 bases between. Germline CDR1 is MNHEY and CDR2 is SVGAGI. The CDR3 is CASSPYRQSYEQYF. CDR3 bases: TGTGCCAGCAGTCCTTACAGACAGTCCTACGAGCAGTACTTC.

This clone was observed once. V and J are TRBV18 and TRBJ2-5; D uncertain. The CDR3 loop spans 13 amino acids. With 2 bases removed from V and 5 bases from J, the gap between germline ends came to 9 bases. From germline, CDR1 is KGHSH and CDR2 LQKENI. The CDR3, as DNA: TGTGCCAGCTCACCAAGCCTACAGGAGACCCAGTACTTC. This translates into CASSPSLQETQYF.

The J gene is TRBJ1-1, the V gene TRBV5-1, with TRBD1 matching over 10 bases. Trimming at V came to 4 bases and at J to 7 bases, leaving 7 bases not matched to a gene. From germline, CDR1 is SGHRS and CDR2 YFSETQ. There are 14 residues in the CDR3. CDR3 residues: CASSKPGQGSEAFF. The CDR3 DNA reads as TGCGCCAGCAGCAAGCCGGGACAGGGGAGTGAAGCTTTCTTT.

This rearrangement joins TRBV10-2 to TRBJ1-3; D not resolved. The CDR3 is made up of 15 amino acids. The V end lost 3 bases, the J end lost 4 bases, and 13 bases lay between the germline ends. Per germline, CDR1 WSHSY and CDR2 SAAADI. The CDR3 protein is CASSDNPGGGNTIYF. The CDR3 DNA follows: TGCGCCAGCAGTGACAACCCCGGAGGGGGAAACACCATATATTTT.

The CDR3 region has the DNA TGTGCCAGCAGCGTCCGGACAGGGGCTCCCCCAGGAAACACCATATATTTT. Protein product: CASSVRTGAPPGNTIYF. This chain joins TRBV13 and TRBJ1-3, with TRBD1 identical over 9 bases. The CDR3 sequence is 17 residues long. J was trimmed by 4 bases and V by 5 bases; bases with no gene match: 12. Germline V gene data show CDR1 as PRHDT and CDR2 as FYEKMQ (reference sequence).

V gene TRBV5-1 combines with J gene TRBJ1-2, with D unresolved. CDR3 length equals 17 residues. V shed 2 bases and J shed 2 bases, with 19 bases lying between them. The germline V gene has CDR1 SGHRS and CDR2 YFSETQ. CDR3 protein: CASSFVPGAYSNYGYTF. The CDR3 nucleotides read TGCGCCAGCAGCTTTGTTCCGGGAGCTTACTCAAACTATGGCTACACCTTC.